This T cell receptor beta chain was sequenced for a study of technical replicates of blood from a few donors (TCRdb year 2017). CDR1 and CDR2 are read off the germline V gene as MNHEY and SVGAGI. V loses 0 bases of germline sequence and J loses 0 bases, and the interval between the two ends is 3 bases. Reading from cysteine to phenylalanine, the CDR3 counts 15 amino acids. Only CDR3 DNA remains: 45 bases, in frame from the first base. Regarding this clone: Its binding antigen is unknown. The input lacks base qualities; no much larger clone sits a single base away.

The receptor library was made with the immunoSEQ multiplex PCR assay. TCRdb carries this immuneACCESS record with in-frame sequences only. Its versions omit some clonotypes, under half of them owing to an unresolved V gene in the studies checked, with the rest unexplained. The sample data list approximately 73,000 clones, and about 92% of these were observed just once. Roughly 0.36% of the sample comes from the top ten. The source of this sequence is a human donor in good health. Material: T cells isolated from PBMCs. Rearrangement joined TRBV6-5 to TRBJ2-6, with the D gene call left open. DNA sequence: TGTGCCAGCAGTTACTCGGCCTCTGGGGCCAACGTCCTGACTTTC. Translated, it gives CASSYSASGANVLTF.